Here is one TCR beta chain with its context. Its antigen is unidentified. The sample is drawn from a study of cytomegalovirus exposure and HLA in healthy donors. Use of 60 Vbeta and 13 Jbeta primers characterized the PCR. Measured with immunoSEQ multiplex PCR; TCRdb has only the in-frame clones, and not every one. There are about 140,000 clones in the sample; about 61% occur only once, and 1.8% lies in the top ten. The V gene end was trimmed by 0 bases and the J gene end by 0 bases; junction bases not matched to a gene: 4. Per the germline V gene, CDR1 is MGHRA and CDR2 is YSYEKL. The CDR3 extends over 18 amino acids. Study-wide findings and caveats: TCR beta chain V- and J-gene trimming was linked, in a later analysis, to a missense variant in DCLRE1C.

The receptor's source is a male donor in good health and CMV-seronegative. The chain is built from TRBV4-1 and TRBJ2-6; 8 nucleotides agree with TRBD1. The sample consisted of PBMCs. The CDR3 DNA reads TGCGCCAGCAGCCAAGAGGGACAGGAGATCTCTGGGGCCAACGTCCTGACTTTC. It codes for CASSQEGQEISGANVLTF.